One and the same sample provided the 29 T cell receptor beta chains below, sequenced in a study of cytomegalovirus exposure and HLA in healthy donors. PCR involved 60 Vbeta and 13 Jbeta primers. Assay: immunoSEQ multiplex PCR; the TCRdb copy retains only in-frame clones and omits some. The data contain hundreds of thousands of clones, around three quarters of them singletons. Sequencing was performed on PBMCs. The receptors stem from a man in his forties in good health and CMV-seronegative.

The V and J genes are TRBV5-1 and TRBJ2-2, with TRBD2 matching 7 bases. The CDR3 loop spans 17 amino acids. J was trimmed by 3 bases and V by 1 base; bases with no gene match: 9. Germline lookup yields CDR1 SGHRS and CDR2 YFSETQ. This CDR3 reads CASSLTPDLADTGELFF. CDR3 sequence (DNA): TGCGCCAGCAGCTTGACACCCGACCTAGCGGACACCGGGGAGCTGTTTTTT.

The chain is built from TRBV9 and TRBJ2-5; D is undetermined. Germline CDR1 is SGDLS and CDR2 is YYNGEE. V dropped 1 base and J dropped 0 bases, with 10 bases sitting between them. This CDR3 is 15 amino acids long. The CDR3 here is CASSVTSEYQETQYF. In nucleotides, the CDR3 is TGTGCCAGCAGCGTAACCTCGGAGTACCAAGAGACCCAGTACTTC. Variable domain in full (rest from reference TRBV9 and TRBJ2-5): DSGVTQTPKHLITATGQRVTLRCSPRSGDLSVYWYQQSLDQGLQFLIQYYNGEERAKGNILERFSAQQFPDLHSELNLSSLELGDSALYFCASSVTSEYQETQYFGPGTRLLVL.

This sequence joins TRBV30 and TRBJ1-2; D is perhaps TRBD1 (6 bases). Trimming removed 1 base at V and 8 bases at J, with 14 bases between. This CDR3 contains 13 residues. Germline loops: CDR1 GTSNPN, CDR2 SVGIG (reference sequence). The CDR3 spells CAWSGDTRRGYTF. The CDR3 DNA reads TGTGCCTGGAGTGGGGACACCCGGAGAGGCTACACCTTC.

The chain uses TRBV7-9 and TRBJ1-5; 12 bases line up with TRBD1. Germline CDR1 SEHNR, CDR2 FQNEAQ (reference sequence). CDR3 length: 16 amino acids. The V segment lost 0 bases and the J segment 6 bases; nucleotides outside the gene matches: 3. The CDR3 DNA reads TGTGCCAGCAGCTTAGCGGGACAGGGGGCAAGTCAGCCCCAGCATTTT. This sequence encodes CASSLAGQGASQPQHF.

The rearrangement links TRBV4-1 to TRBJ2-7; the D gene is possibly TRBD1 (5 bases). Trimming took 1 base from V and 2 from J, leaving 6 bases between them. This CDR3 has 13 amino acids. The germline CDR1 and CDR2 sequences are MGHRA and YSYEKL. The CDR3 DNA reads as TGCGCCAGCAGCCAAGGGGGCCCCTACGAGCAGTACTTC. Protein sequence: CASSQGGPYEQYF.

V is TRBV6-5 and J is TRBJ1-4; 8 bases match TRBD1. After removal of 9 bases from V and 15 bases from J, the junction contained 6 bases not matched to a gene. The CDR3 length is 10 residues. Germline V gives CDR1 MNHEY, CDR2 SVGAGI. CDR3 sequence reads: CASRQGTLFF. CDR3 DNA sequence: TGTGCCAGTAGACAGGGGACGTTGTTTTTT.

The chain has TRBV7-9 and TRBJ2-1; the match to TRBD2 covers 13 bases. This CDR3 comprises 16 residues. V lost 5 bases and J lost 7; bases outside the gene matches: 8. From germline, CDR1 is SEHNR and CDR2 FQNEAQ (reference sequence). The DNA of the CDR3 is TGTGCCAGCAGCGAGACACTAGCGGGAGGGACGAATGAGCAGTTCTTC. Amino acids: CASSETLAGGTNEQFF.

The rearrangement uses TRBV9 and TRBJ2-4; tentatively, D is TRBD2 (5 bases). Germline V lookup: CDR1 SGDLS, CDR2 YYNGEE. This CDR3 comprises 16 residues. Trimming stripped 0 bases from V and 3 bases from J, with 13 bases between. CDR3 nucleotides: TGTGCCAGCAGCGTAGCCCCCATCCGGGGCAAAAACATTCAGTACTTC. As protein: CASSVAPIRGKNIQYF.

The rearrangement joins TRBV5-5 to TRBJ2-7; D may be TRBD2 (5 bases). V gave up 0 bases and J gave up 0 bases, with 16 bases separating them. Germline assignment: CDR1 SGHKS and CDR2 YYEKEE (reference sequence). The CDR3 spans 17 residues. Here the CDR3 DNA reads TGTGCCAGCAGCTTGGCCGAGGGTCTAATCAGCTCCTACGAGCAGTACTTC. Encoded protein: CASSLAEGLISSYEQYF.

The chain combines TRBV7-9 with TRBJ1-5; D uncertain. Trimming removed 4 bases at V and 2 bases at J, with 3 bases between. Germline V CDR1 and CDR2: SEHNR, FQNEAQ (reference sequence). CDR3 length: 12 amino acids. The CDR3 sequence is CASSSGNQPQHF. The CDR3, as DNA: TGTGCCAGCAGCTCGGGCAATCAGCCCCAGCATTTT.

The V call is TRBV6-6, the J call TRBJ1-5; D is possibly TRBD1 (6 bases). V was cut by 6 bases and J by 1 base, with 10 bases left in between. The CDR3 runs 14 residues. Germline V gives CDR1 MNHNY, CDR2 SVGAGI (reference sequence). CDR3 amino acids: CASRWTDSNQPQHF. CDR3 bases: TGTGCCAGCAGATGGACAGACAGCAATCAGCCCCAGCATTTT.

V gene TRBV9 combines with J gene TRBJ2-7; the D gene is possibly TRBD2 (6 bases). Germline values: CDR1 SGDLS, CDR2 YYNGEE. Trimming removed 2 bases at V and 5 bases at J, with 14 bases between. The CDR3 contains 14 residues. The CDR3 spells CASSVDGGIHEQYF. The CDR3 nucleotides are TGTGCCAGCAGCGTCGACGGGGGAATCCACGAGCAGTACTTC.

CDR3 coding DNA: TGTGCCAGCAGTTCCTCCGGTGGGAGTTTTAGCGAGCAGTACTTC. Encoded protein: CASSSSGGSFSEQYF. This chain links TRBV27 with TRBJ2-7; D perhaps matches TRBD2 (5 bases). Germline lookup yields CDR1 MNHEY and CDR2 SMNVEV (reference sequence). Trimming pared 4 bases from V and 6 bases from J, leaving 19 bases between. This CDR3 is 15 amino acids long.

V usage is TRBV2 and J usage is TRBJ2-1; 13 bases agree with TRBD2. The germline CDR1 and CDR2 sequences are SNHLY and FYNNEI. The junction had 9 bases not matched to a gene; V was cut back by 5 bases and J by 5 bases. The CDR3 is 17 residues long. CDR3: CASSFYGTSGTNNEQFF. DNA of the CDR3: TGTGCCAGCAGTTTTTACGGGACTAGCGGGACTAACAATGAGCAGTTCTTC. Filled out from reference TRBV2 and TRBJ2-1, the complete variable domain reads EPEVTQTPSHQVTQMGQEVILRCVPISNHLYFYWYRQILGQKVEFLVSFYNNEISEKSEIFDDQFSVERPDGSNFTLKIRSTKLEDSAMYFCASSFYGTSGTNNEQFFGPGTRLTVL.

This clone occurred once. The chain is built from TRBV6-1 and TRBJ1-4; 7 bases map to TRBD1. Germline values: CDR1 MNHNS, CDR2 SASEGT. Losses at the gene ends were 6 bases for V and 7 bases for J; bases not matched to a gene: 8. This CDR3 has 14 amino acids. The CDR3 is CASSRQGRGEKLFF. The DNA for the CDR3 is TGTGCCAGCAGCAGACAGGGTCGGGGTGAAAAACTGTTTTTT.

The J gene is TRBJ2-1, the V gene TRBV14; the match to TRBD2 covers 13 bases. The CDR3 is made up of 17 amino acids. Germline V gene data show CDR1 as SGHDN and CDR2 as FVKESK. The J segment lost 14 bases and the V segment lost 0 bases, leaving 13 bases of the junction unmatched. CDR3 sequence: CASSQEGGLAGSRRKFF. The DNA of the CDR3 is TGTGCCAGCAGCCAAGAAGGGGGACTAGCGGGATCGAGGAGGAAGTTCTTC.

The rearrangement joins TRBV4-1 to TRBJ2-7; TRBD1 agrees at 9 bases. Germline V gene lookup returns CDR1 MGHRA and CDR2 YSYEKL. The ends lost 4 bases at V and 3 bases at J; junction bases unmatched: 7. The CDR3 contains 15 residues. In DNA, the CDR3 is TGCGCCAGCAGCCCGCCCGGGACAGGGAGCTACGAGCAGTACTTC. Its translation is CASSPPGTGSYEQYF.

This clone has a handful of counts. The chain recombines TRBV4-1 with TRBJ2-5, with D possibly matching TRBD1 (5 bases). Germline CDR1 and CDR2: MGHRA and YSYEKL. This CDR3 region has 13 residues. The V and J ends lost 1 base and 3 bases respectively, with 6 bases between them. The CDR3 bases are TGCGCCAGCAGCCAAGCCAGGGAAGAGACCCAGTACTTC. It yields the protein CASSQAREETQYF.

This clone turned up a few times. The J gene is TRBJ1-2, the V gene TRBV7-9; D is uncertain. This CDR3 has 12 amino acids. CDR1 is SEHNR and CDR2 is FQNEAQ in the germline V gene (reference sequence). Trimming left V 6 bases short and J 2 bases short, with 7 bases between. Written as DNA, the CDR3 is TGTGCCAGCAGTCTAATCAACTATGGCTACACCTTC. Residues: CASSLINYGYTF.

V and J are TRBV7-5 and TRBJ1-5; the table's D gene call, TRBD1, was not cross checked with the DNA. TRBV7-5 is termed a pseudogene. CDR3 length: 15 amino acids. The CDR3 bases are TGTGCCAGAAGCTTGGTGGGGGCAAGCAATCAGCCCCAGCATTTT. Encoded protein: CARSLVGASNQPQHF.

This chain uses TRBV10-1 with TRBJ1-5; tentative D call: TRBD1 (5 bases). Germline V gives CDR1 WNHNN, CDR2 SYGVQD (reference sequence). The CDR3 has 14 residues. V shed 8 bases and J shed 3 bases, with 14 bases lying between them. CDR3 DNA: TGCGCCAGCTTTGGGTCAGGGAACAATCAGCCCCAGCATTTT. Amino acid sequence: CASFGSGNNQPQHF.

This chain links TRBV11-2 with TRBJ1-6, with TRBD1 identical over 7 bases. The ends lost 1 base at V and 10 bases at J; junction bases unmatched: 4. This CDR3 has 14 amino acids. CDR1 is SGHAT, CDR2 FQNNGV, per germline. CDR3 sequence: CASSLATGWSPLHF. DNA for the CDR3: TGTGCCAGCAGCTTAGCGACAGGGTGGTCACCCCTCCACTTT.

The chain joins TRBV5-1 to TRBJ2-5, with D maybe TRBD1 (6 bases). The V end lost 2 bases, the J end lost 5 bases, and 13 bases lay between the germline ends. From germline, CDR1 is SGHRS and CDR2 YFSETQ. The CDR3 is made up of 14 amino acids. CDR3 DNA sequence: TGCGCCAGCAGCTTAGGTGGGGGCGTGGAGACCCAGTACTTC. This codes for CASSLGGGVETQYF.

The CDR3: CASSLGQGAVETQYF. CDR3 nucleotide sequence: TGTGCCAGCAGCTTGGGACAGGGGGCTGTGGAGACCCAGTACTTC. The V gene is TRBV7-3, the J gene TRBJ2-5; 12 bases are a match to TRBD1. Germline lookup yields CDR1 SGHTA and CDR2 FQGTGA. The J segment lost 5 bases and the V segment lost 3 bases, leaving 4 bases of the junction unmatched. CDR3 length: 15 amino acids.

This clone appeared a single time. The chain employs TRBV19 and TRBJ1-2, with no clear D. Looked up from germline, CDR1 is LNHDA and CDR2 is SQIVND (reference sequence). This CDR3 has 12 residues. V lost 2 bases and J 3 bases, leaving 4 bases between the germline ends. CDR3: CASSIQDYGYTF. The DNA for the CDR3 is TGTGCCAGTAGTATACAGGACTATGGCTACACCTTC.

The rearrangement joins TRBV7-9 to TRBJ2-1; a weak D match, TRBD1 (6 bases). The CDR3 spans 12 residues. Germline assignment: CDR1 SEHNR and CDR2 FQNEAQ (reference sequence). V was cut by 5 bases and J by 7 bases, with 9 bases left in between. The CDR3 DNA reads TGTGCCAGCAGCCACGACAGGAATGAGCAGTTCTTC. Translation gives CASSHDRNEQFF.

This clone has at least ten counts. V and J are TRBV19 and TRBJ2-7; D remains unclear. CDR3 length: 12 amino acids. Germline assignment: CDR1 LNHDA and CDR2 SQIVND (reference sequence). Deletions cut 3 bases from V and 7 bases from J, with 10 bases between. The CDR3, as DNA: TGTGCCAGTAGTATGGAAAGACAAGAGCAGTACTTC. Its protein is CASSMERQEQYF.

V gene TRBV4-1 combines with J gene TRBJ2-3, with 10 bases aligning to TRBD2. This CDR3 contains 18 residues. V trimming: 4 bases; J trimming: 2 bases; junction bases outside the gene matches: 12. Germline V CDR1 and CDR2: MGHRA, YSYEKL. CDR3 residues: CASSLPGASGGPTDTQYF. In DNA form, the CDR3 reads TGCGCCAGCAGCCTTCCTGGGGCTAGCGGGGGACCCACAGATACGCAGTATTTT.

This chain joins TRBV19 and TRBJ2-1, with 7 positions matching TRBD2. Germline V gives CDR1 LNHDA, CDR2 SQIVND (reference sequence). V lost 9 bases to trimming and J lost 7 bases; unmatched junction nucleotides: 0. This CDR3 is built from 10 residues. CDR3 region: CARGGNEQFF. CDR3 DNA sequence: TGTGCCAGGGGGGGGAATGAGCAGTTCTTC.